These 9 T cell receptor beta chains originate from one sample sequenced in a study of response to subunit inactivated influenza vaccine. TCRdb redid the calling of the RT-PCR reads with MiXCR, one entry per CDR3 protein. This table has 600,000 to 850,000 distinct CDR3 sequences, approximately 14% appearing once. The sequences come from PBMCs from blood, collected around 15 days before vaccination. All receptors derive from a man aged 45-60 years who received an inactivated influenza vaccine.

Turning to this clonotype: One junction end does not reproduce the germline sequence, and a read error may be involved. The chain recombines TRBV7-2 with TRBJ2-3; D is uncertain. The germline V gene encodes CDR1 SGHTA and CDR2 FQGNSA. This CDR3 has 11 residues. Here the CDR3 reads CASSLLPRLDF. Written as DNA, the CDR3 is TGTGCCAGCAGCTTACTACCCCGGTTGGATTTT.

The V gene is TRBV9, the J gene TRBJ1-2; D possibly corresponds to TRBD1 (6 bases). CDR1 is SGDLS and CDR2 is YYNGEE in the germline V gene. V dropped 5 bases and J dropped 5 bases, with 19 bases sitting between them. There are 15 residues in the CDR3. CDR3 DNA sequence: TGTGCCAGCAGTCCGACCAGTGACAGGCGGTATGGCTACACCTTC. Translating gives CASSPTSDRRYGYTF.

This clonotype has at least ten counts. DNA for the CDR3: TGTGCCAGCAGTCTATCCGGGACAGGGGTTAATGAGCAGTTCTTC. Its translation: CASSLSGTGVNEQFF. This chain links TRBV12-3 or TRBV12-4 with TRBJ2-1; 10 bases match TRBD1. This CDR3 has 15 residues. The V gene end was trimmed by 5 bases and the J gene end by 7 bases; junction bases not matched to a gene: 8.

There are a few counts of this clonotype. This CDR3 is CASSLEAPFRSNTEAFF. DNA of the CDR3: TGCGCCAGCAGCTTGGAAGCCCCGTTTCGCTCTAACACTGAAGCTTTCTTT. The V call is TRBV5-1, the J call TRBJ1-1, with unresolved D. V gave up 0 bases and J gave up 2 bases, with 17 bases separating them. The germline V gene encodes CDR1 SGHRS and CDR2 YFSETQ. This CDR3 comprises 17 residues.

At least ten counts were recorded for this clonotype. The chain has TRBV5-1 and TRBJ1-5; no clear D gene. The germline V and J ends were trimmed by 0 bases and 2 bases, with 6 bases remaining between them. The CDR3 sequence is 14 residues long. Germline CDR1 and CDR2: SGHRS and YFSETQ. CDR3 nucleotides: TGCGCCAGCAGCTTGGAGGCGGGCAATCAGCCCCAGCATTTT. Its protein product is CASSLEAGNQPQHF.

This sequence joins TRBV10-3 and TRBJ2-2; 8 positions agree with TRBD2. Germline V gives CDR1 ENHRY, CDR2 SYGVKD. The ends lost 10 bases at V and 7 bases at J; junction bases unmatched: 14. The CDR3 runs to 15 residues. CDR3 sequence: CATQGQAGAGGELFF. DNA for the CDR3: TGTGCCACCCAGGGACAAGCGGGAGCCGGCGGGGAGCTGTTTTTT.

The genes are TRBV7-6 and TRBJ2-3; D is uncertain. Trimming shortened V by 5 bases and J by 6 bases, and 18 bases separated the two germline ends. Germline loops: CDR1 SGHVS, CDR2 FNYEAQ. The CDR3 totals 15 residues. CDR3 coding DNA: TGTGCCAGCAGCCCTAACCTAGAACGGCCGGATACGCAGTATTTT. It is translated as CASSPNLERPDTQYF.

This clonotype came up a few times. The chain has TRBV20-1 and TRBJ2-1; 12 bases align to TRBD2. V was pared by 0 bases and J by 4 bases, with 10 bases of the junction left unmatched. Germline CDR1 and CDR2: DFQATT and SNEGSKA (reference sequence). The CDR3 length is 18 residues. CDR3: CSARDTSRTSGTYNEQFF. The DNA for the CDR3 is TGCAGTGCTAGAGATACCTCTAGGACTAGCGGGACTTACAATGAGCAGTTCTTC.

This clonotype occurred a few times. The genes are TRBV20-1 and TRBJ1-4; 10 bases are shared with TRBD1. Germline lookup yields CDR1 DFQATT and CDR2 SNEGSKA (reference sequence). V was pared by 4 bases and J by 10 bases, with 9 bases of the junction left unmatched. This CDR3 is 14 amino acids long. In nucleotides, the CDR3 is TGCAGTGCTATTAACCGGGACAGGGGCCGAAAACTGTTTTTT. The encoded protein is CSAINRDRGRKLFF.